Below, 27 T cell receptor beta chains from the same sample are listed, as sequenced in a study of cytomegalovirus exposure and HLA in healthy donors. With 60 Vbeta and 13 Jbeta primers, the PCR was carried out. Clones were read by immunoSEQ multiplex PCR, and TCRdb kept only the in-frame ones, dropping some. This table has 100,000 to 150,000 clones, roughly 80% appearing once. The sequenced sample consisted of PBMCs. The receptors here all came from a man aged 55-75 years in good health and CMV-seropositive.

This sequence joins TRBV11-2 and TRBJ2-3; D gene ambiguous. The germline V gene has CDR1 SGHAT and CDR2 FQNNGV. V gave up 5 bases and J gave up 4 bases, with 13 bases separating them. The CDR3 runs to 14 residues. The CDR3 sequence: CASSLPLRPDTQYF. The CDR3 DNA is TGTGCCAGCAGCCTCCCCTTGCGGCCAGATACGCAGTATTTT.

This clone has more than one count but fewer than ten. The chain employs TRBV5-1 and TRBJ2-7; TRBD2 might be the D (6 bases). The germline V gene has CDR1 SGHRS and CDR2 YFSETQ. Trimming removed 0 bases at V and 4 bases at J, with 8 bases between. The CDR3 runs 13 residues. The CDR3 spells CASSLGGVYEQYF. The CDR3 bases are TGCGCCAGCAGCTTGGGGGGGGTTTACGAGCAGTACTTC. The entire variable domain, with the rest obtained from reference TRBV5-1 and TRBJ2-7, is as follows: KAGVTQTPRYLIKTRGQQVTLSCSPISGHRSVSWYQQTPGQGLQFLFEYFSETQRNKGNFPGRFSGRQFSNSRSEMNVSTLELGDSALYLCASSLGGVYEQYFGPGTRLTVT.

This chain connects TRBV7-2 to TRBJ1-1, with unresolved D. Trimming took off 2 bases at V and 0 bases at J, with 7 bases between the two ends. The CDR3 is made up of 14 amino acids. Germline V gene lookup returns CDR1 SGHTA and CDR2 FQGNSA. The CDR3 protein is CASSLLLLNTEAFF. DNA for the CDR3: TGTGCCAGCAGCTTACTGTTATTGAACACTGAAGCTTTCTTT.

The CDR3 reads CASRSGPGGPYEQYF. For the CDR3, the DNA is TGTGCCAGCAGGTCCGGCCCAGGAGGCCCCTACGAGCAGTACTTC. This rearrangement joins TRBV21-1 to TRBJ2-7; TRBD2, the table's D call, lacks a check against the DNA. TRBV21-1 is annotated as a pseudogene. CDR3 length: 15 amino acids.

This chain links TRBV6-5 with TRBJ1-1; tentatively, D is TRBD1 (5 bases). Trimming shortened V by 6 bases and J by 3 bases, and 11 bases separated the two germline ends. CDR1 and CDR2 (germline): MNHEY, SVGAGI. This CDR3 region has 13 residues. The CDR3 DNA is TGTGCCAGCAGAAGACAGATTCACACTGAAGCTTTCTTT. This translates into CASRRQIHTEAFF.

V gene TRBV25-1 combines with J gene TRBJ1-2, with a possible D match to TRBD1 (6 bases). Deletions cut 4 bases from V and 4 bases from J, with 13 bases between. CDR3 length: 14 amino acids. Germline V gene lookup returns CDR1 MGHDK and CDR2 SYGVNS. CDR3 nucleotide sequence: TGTGCCAGCAGTGGTTTGGGGGGGCTCTATGGCTACACCTTC. Protein: CASSGLGGLYGYTF.

The chain employs TRBV19 and TRBJ2-5; D might be TRBD1 (6 bases). The CDR3 totals 16 residues. The V end was cut by 5 bases, the J end by 4 bases, with 20 bases between. Germline V lookup: CDR1 LNHDA, CDR2 SQIVND (reference sequence). CDR3 DNA: TGTGCCAGTAGTCGTAACACAGGGTCGGTCCTAGAGACCCAGTACTTC. This encodes CASSRNTGSVLETQYF.

The CDR3 region has the DNA TGTGCCAGCAGCTTATCGGGGGGCGAGACCCAGTACTTC. This sequence encodes CASSLSGGETQYF. This chain connects TRBV7-8 to TRBJ2-5; perhaps TRBD2 as D (7 bases). There are 13 residues in the CDR3. V lost 2 bases and J 5 bases, leaving 9 bases between the germline ends. From germline, CDR1 is SGHVS and CDR2 FQNEAQ.

This clone turned up a few times. V and J are TRBV7-8 and TRBJ2-7; D unclear. The CDR3 has 15 residues. CDR1 is SGHVS and CDR2 is FQNEAQ in the germline V gene. V was clipped by 5 bases and J by 7 bases, with 21 bases between them. The CDR3 protein is CASSRLTPTKIEQYF. The CDR3 region has the DNA TGTGCCAGCAGCCGTCTTACTCCCACTAAAATTGAGCAGTACTTC.

In its sample, this clone was seen a few times. V is TRBV5-1 and J is TRBJ1-3; the D gene is possibly TRBD1 (6 bases). CDR3 size: 14 residues. Germline CDR1 SGHRS, CDR2 YFSETQ. V was trimmed by 4 bases and J by 2 bases, leaving 10 bases between them. The CDR3, as DNA: TGCGCCAGCAGCGCCACAGGGACTGGAAACACCATATATTTT. It encodes CASSATGTGNTIYF. The full variable domain, its missing parts supplied by reference TRBV5-1 and TRBJ1-3, is KAGVTQTPRYLIKTRGQQVTLSCSPISGHRSVSWYQQTPGQGLQFLFEYFSETQRNKGNFPGRFSGRQFSNSRSEMNVSTLELGDSALYLCASSATGTGNTIYFGEGSWLTVV.

The chain uses TRBV7-2 and TRBJ2-1; a weak D match, TRBD2 (7 bases). The CDR3 sequence is 19 residues long. Trimming stripped 6 bases from V and 3 bases from J, with 27 bases between. Germline loops: CDR1 SGHTA, CDR2 FQGNSA. The CDR3 DNA reads as TGTGCCAGCAGAACCCAACGACGGGGGGCAACCTCCCTCTACAATGAGCAGTTCTTC. Protein: CASRTQRRGATSLYNEQFF.

This chain connects TRBV18 to TRBJ2-2, with 8 bases matching TRBD1. V shed 1 base and J 5 bases; nucleotides not matched to a gene: 9. The CDR3 is 17 amino acids. CDR1 and CDR2 from the germline V gene are KGHSH and LQKENI. Written as DNA, the CDR3 is TGTGCCAGCTCACCACGACGGCAGGGGGCAGGGACCGGGGAGCTGTTTTTT. Translation gives CASSPRRQGAGTGELFF. Drawing the rest from reference TRBV18 and TRBJ2-2, the complete variable domain is NAGVMQNPRHLVRRRGQEARLRCSPMKGHSHVYWYRQLPEEGLKFMVYLQKENIIDESGMPKERFSAEFPKEGPSILRIQQVVRGDSAAYFCASSPRRQGAGTGELFFGEGSRLTVL.

The chain recombines TRBV7-8 with TRBJ2-7, with D possibly matching TRBD1 (6 bases). This CDR3 has 13 amino acids. V was shortened by 4 bases and J by 4 bases, with 11 bases between the two germline ends. Germline V gene data show CDR1 as SGHVS and CDR2 as FQNEAQ. For the CDR3, the DNA is TGTGCCAGCAGCTCCGGACAGAGGTACGAGCAGTACTTC. Translating it yields CASSSGQRYEQYF.

The J gene is TRBJ2-2, the V gene TRBV18; TRBD2 matches 8 bases. Germline values: CDR1 KGHSH, CDR2 LQKENI. This CDR3 has 15 amino acids. Losses at the gene ends were 6 bases for V and 1 base for J; bases not matched to a gene: 4. CDR3 DNA: TGTGCCAGCTCTTCAGCGGGGGTGAACACCGGGGAGCTGTTTTTT. It codes for CASSSAGVNTGELFF.

This chain links TRBV18 with TRBJ2-1, with 12 bases that match TRBD1. This CDR3 is 16 amino acids long. Germline V gene data show CDR1 as KGHSH and CDR2 as LQKENI. Unmatched junction bases numbered 9, after V lost 5 bases and J lost 7 bases. This chain's CDR3 is CASSSGTGGYSNEQFF. In DNA form, the CDR3 reads TGTGCCAGCTCATCCGGGACAGGGGGCTATTCGAATGAGCAGTTCTTC.

Worth noting for this clone: The junction departs from the called germline gene at one end, perhaps through a read error. The rearrangement uses TRBV5-1 and TRBJ2-5; 7 nucleotides agree with TRBD1. This CDR3 region has 14 residues. CDR1 is SGHRS and CDR2 is YFSETQ in the germline V gene. This CDR3 reads CTSSLGQIQETRYF. CDR3 sequence (DNA): TGCACCAGCAGCTTGGGACAGATCCAAGAGACCCGGTACTTC. The full variable domain, rest sourced from reference TRBV5-1 and TRBJ2-5, is KAGVTQTPRYLIKTRGQQVTLSCSPISGHRSVSWYQQTPGQGLQFLFEYFSETQRNKGNFPGRFSGRQFSNSRSEMNVSTLELGDSALYLCTSSLGQIQETRYFGPGTRLLVL.

This chain uses TRBV9 with TRBJ1-1; the match to TRBD1 covers 9 bases. Germline assignment: CDR1 SGDLS and CDR2 YYNGEE. This CDR3 comprises 13 residues. V was clipped by 0 bases and J by 10 bases; unmatched bases: 4. CDR3 sequence reads: CASSVGGQGRAFF. In nucleotides, the CDR3 is TGTGCCAGCAGCGTAGGGGGACAGGGACGAGCTTTCTTT.

The chain is built from TRBV27 and TRBJ2-3; 8 nucleotides align to TRBD1. This CDR3 is built from 13 residues. V lost 10 bases to trimming and J lost 5 bases; unmatched junction nucleotides: 8. Germline V CDR1 and CDR2: MNHEY, SMNVEV (reference sequence). Here the CDR3 DNA reads TGTGCCACCCGCAGGGGGCAGAAAGATACGCAGTATTTT. Its protein is CATRRGQKDTQYF.

This chain connects TRBV4-2 to TRBJ2-2; 8 bases agree with TRBD1. The CDR3 spans 18 residues. J lost 3 bases, V lost 2 bases, and 11 bases had no gene match. CDR1 LGHNA and CDR2 YNFKEQ come from the germline V gene. The CDR3 DNA sequence: TGTGCCAGCAGCCAATTGGCCAGGGGGCCCGAGGACACCGGGGAGCTGTTTTTT. This encodes CASSQLARGPEDTGELFF.

V is TRBV5-4 and J is TRBJ1-5, with 8 bases that match TRBD1. J lost 3 bases, V lost 4 bases, and 3 bases had no gene match. The CDR3 has 14 amino acids. Germline assignment: CDR1 SGHNT and CDR2 YYREEE (reference sequence). This CDR3 is CASSQDRANQPQHF. The DNA for the CDR3 is TGTGCCAGCAGCCAGGACAGGGCCAATCAGCCCCAGCATTTT.

CDR3 in DNA: TGCGCCGCTCAAGGACAGGAAACCTACGAGCAGTACTTC. Amino acid sequence: CAAQGQETYEQYF. The genes are TRBV10-2 and TRBJ2-7; 7 nucleotides agree with TRBD1. V gave up 11 bases and J gave up 2 bases; unmatched junction bases: 9. Germline V lookup: CDR1 WSHSY, CDR2 SAAADI. This CDR3 is 13 amino acids long.

The J gene is TRBJ1-1, the V gene TRBV7-9, with D possibly TRBD1 on 5 matching bases. CDR1 is SEHNR and CDR2 is FQNEAQ in the germline V gene (reference sequence). V was trimmed by 7 bases and J by 10 bases, leaving 22 bases between them. The CDR3 spans 14 residues. The CDR3 loop is CASTDTGVFQGAFF. CDR3 DNA sequence: TGTGCCAGCACTGACACCGGAGTTTTTCAGGGAGCTTTCTTT.

CDR3 DNA sequence: TGTGCCAGCAGGACGGGACTTCTGAGTAATGAAAAACTGTTTTTT. This translates into CASRTGLLSNEKLFF. The chain uses TRBV6-1 and TRBJ1-4, with D possibly TRBD1 on 5 matching bases. This CDR3 has 15 residues. Germline V CDR1 and CDR2: MNHNS, SASEGT. Trimming removed 6 bases at V and 4 bases at J, with 15 bases between.

The chain recombines TRBV5-4 with TRBJ2-1; 9 bases fit TRBD2. CDR1 is SGHNT and CDR2 is YYREEE in the germline V gene (reference sequence). The CDR3 runs 15 residues. J was trimmed by 8 bases and V by 0 bases; bases with no gene match: 6. CDR3 coding DNA: TGTGCCAGCAGCTTGGGGCCTAGCGGGATAGATGAGCAGTTCTTC. Translating gives CASSLGPSGIDEQFF.

The chain joins TRBV5-1 to TRBJ2-7; 11 positions match TRBD1. CDR3 size: 19 residues. Germline trimming cut 1 base from V and 2 bases from J; bases unmatched to any gene: 14. CDR1 is SGHRS, CDR2 YFSETQ, per germline. CDR3 region: CASSLKAPGGGQGAYEQYF. As DNA, the CDR3 is TGCGCCAGCAGCTTGAAAGCCCCCGGGGGGGGACAGGGGGCCTACGAGCAGTACTTC.

The chain recombines TRBV11-2 with TRBJ2-7, with D possibly matching TRBD2 (5 bases). Germline V gives CDR1 SGHAT, CDR2 FQNNGV. The CDR3 contains 11 residues. The V and J ends lost 5 bases and 9 bases respectively, with 11 bases between them. The CDR3 spells CASSPEARQYF. CDR3 coding DNA: TGTGCCAGCAGCCCGGAGGCCCGGCAGTACTTC.

The chain links TRBV18 to TRBJ1-6; 8 bases are a match to TRBD1. The V gene end was trimmed by 6 bases and the J gene end by 3 bases; junction bases not matched to a gene: 4. CDR3 length: 15 amino acids. Germline loops: CDR1 KGHSH, CDR2 LQKENI. Written as DNA, the CDR3 is TGTGCCAGCTCCGAGACAGGGGACTATAATTCACCCCTCCACTTT. Translated, it gives CASSETGDYNSPLHF.